These 25 T cell receptor beta chains share one sample of origin, sequenced in a study of beta chain features in type 1 diabetes. Since all of the isolated RNA was reverse transcribed, expressed TCRB transcripts were what got sequenced. The table came from immunoSEQ multiplex PCR; TCRdb's copy has only in-frame clones and leaves some out. The sample yields a few hundred thousand clones, roughly an eighth seen once. The sequencing sample was made of naive CD4+ T cells from blood. These receptors were obtained from a young man in good health.

The rearrangement joins TRBV10-3 to TRBJ2-5; D is perhaps TRBD1 (6 bases). The CDR3 runs 13 residues. Germline V lookup: CDR1 ENHRY, CDR2 SYGVKD. Trimming left V 10 bases short and J 3 bases short, with 15 bases between. The CDR3 loop reads CATRQDPKETQYF. In DNA, the CDR3 is TGTGCCACCCGACAGGATCCGAAAGAGACCCAGTACTTC.

The V and J genes are TRBV15 and TRBJ1-5; D gene ambiguous. The CDR3 runs to 15 residues. Germline V gene data show CDR1 as LNHNV and CDR2 as YYDKDF (reference sequence). Between the trimmed V and J ends, which lost 0 bases and 6 bases, there was a span of 12 bases. The CDR3 nucleotides are TGTGCCACCAGCAGAGATCGGGGTGAACGTCAGCCCCAGCATTTT. Encoded protein: CATSRDRGERQPQHF.

The chain combines TRBV18 with TRBJ2-3; the match to TRBD2 covers 7 bases. With V trimmed by 4 bases and J by 2 bases, 9 bases remained unmatched. Per the germline V gene, CDR1 is KGHSH and CDR2 is LQKENI. This CDR3 region has 16 residues. The CDR3 DNA reads TGTGCCAGCTCACAGTTGACGGGACTAAACACAGATACGCAGTATTTT. It specifies CASSQLTGLNTDTQYF.

The chain has TRBV11-2 and TRBJ2-7; tentative D call: TRBD2 (5 bases). The V gene's germline CDR1 is SGHAT and CDR2 FQNNGV. This CDR3 is 17 amino acids long. V was pared by 5 bases and J by 3 bases, with 23 bases between. CDR3 coding DNA: TGTGCCAGCAGCCCTCTACCGGGATCCGGCCAATTCTACGAGCAGTACTTC. Protein product: CASSPLPGSGQFYEQYF.

This clone was detected a few times. V gene TRBV28 combines with J gene TRBJ1-1, with TRBD1 matching over 7 bases. Trimming at V came to 6 bases and at J to 4 bases, leaving 8 bases not matched to a gene. This CDR3 region has 14 residues. CDR1 and CDR2 from the germline V gene are MDHEN and SYDVKM. The CDR3 here is CASSPAGTATEAFF. The DNA for the CDR3 is TGTGCCAGCAGCCCGGCCGGGACAGCCACTGAAGCTTTCTTT.

This clone was seen more than once but under ten times. The genes are TRBV5-1 and TRBJ2-1; D might be TRBD2 (5 bases). Germline V lookup: CDR1 SGHRS, CDR2 YFSETQ. The CDR3 is 15 amino acids. The V gene lost 5 bases and the J gene lost 8 bases, with 20 bases spanning the gap. CDR3 sequence (DNA): TGCGCCAGCAGTGCTCGGGGATCGGCCTTCGATGAGCAGTTCTTC. Protein: CASSARGSAFDEQFF.

Comment on this clone: The sample holds other DNA sequences that translate to the same CDR3. The chain uses TRBV29-1 and TRBJ1-1; 7 positions match TRBD1. The germline V gene encodes CDR1 SQVTM and CDR2 ANQGSEA. V gave up 7 bases and J gave up 2 bases; unmatched junction bases: 4. The CDR3 is made up of 12 amino acids. The CDR3 nucleotides read TGCAGCGCCGGACAGGCCAACACTGAAGCTTTCTTT. This sequence encodes CSAGQANTEAFF.

The chain links TRBV11-1 to TRBJ2-1, with D perhaps matching TRBD2 (5 bases). Trimming pared 3 bases from V and 8 bases from J, leaving 14 bases between. CDR1 and CDR2 from the germline V gene are SGHAT and FQDESV (reference sequence). The CDR3 is 14 amino acids. CDR3 DNA sequence: TGTGCCAGCAGCTTTACTAGTTACGTACATGAGCAGTTCTTC. Protein sequence: CASSFTSYVHEQFF.

The genes are TRBV5-4 and TRBJ2-7; 11 nucleotides line up with TRBD2. Trimming removed 1 base from V and 6 bases from J; junction bases left unmatched: 6. Germline values: CDR1 SGHNT, CDR2 YYREEE (reference sequence). There are 15 residues in the CDR3. The CDR3 sequence: CASSLKLAGVSEQYF. The CDR3, as DNA: TGTGCCAGCAGCTTGAAACTAGCGGGAGTTAGCGAGCAGTACTTC.

The chain has TRBV30 and TRBJ2-7; TRBD1 matches at 7 bases. The CDR3 contains 15 residues. Losses at the gene ends were 1 base for V and 3 bases for J; bases not matched to a gene: 9. In germline, CDR1 is GTSNPN, CDR2 SVGIG (reference sequence). The CDR3 nucleotides read TGTGCCTGGAGTGGACAGGGTCGAGTGATCTACGAGCAGTACTTC. It is translated as CAWSGQGRVIYEQYF. Based on the CDR3 plus reference TRBV30 and TRBJ2-7, the full variable domain is SQTIHQWPATLVQPVGSPLSLECTVEGTSNPNLYWYRQAAGRGLQLLFYSVGIGQISSEVPQNLSASRPQDRQFILSSKKLLLSDSGFYLCAWSGQGRVIYEQYFGPGTRLTVT.

The chain joins TRBV5-4 to TRBJ1-1; D unresolved. This CDR3 has 16 amino acids. V shed 3 bases and J shed 0 bases, with 15 bases lying between them. CDR1 SGHNT and CDR2 YYREEE come from the germline V gene (reference sequence). The CDR3 bases are TGTGCCAGCAGCTCAACACCTAGGTTTATGAACACTGAAGCTTTCTTT. It is translated as CASSSTPRFMNTEAFF. The full variable domain, with the rest looked up from reference TRBV5-4 and TRBJ1-1, is ETGVTQSPTHLIKTRGQQVTLRCSSQSGHNTVSWYQQALGQGPQFIFQYYREEENGRGNFPPRFSGLQFPNYSSELNVNALELDDSALYLCASSSTPRFMNTEAFFGQGTRLTVV.

The V call is TRBV30, the J call TRBJ1-3; perhaps TRBD1 as D (6 bases). Looked up from germline, CDR1 is GTSNPN and CDR2 is SVGIG (reference sequence). The V end was cut by 2 bases, the J end by 0 bases, with 14 bases between. This CDR3 contains 16 residues. The CDR3 DNA follows: TGTGCCTGGAGTAAGGGGGGGCCGAGCTCTGGAAACACCATATATTTT. Its protein is CAWSKGGPSSGNTIYF.

The rearrangement joins TRBV7-9 to TRBJ1-1, with unresolved D. The CDR3 extends over 14 amino acids. V dropped 1 base and J dropped 1 base, with 7 bases sitting between them. The germline CDR1 and CDR2 sequences are SEHNR and FQNEAQ (reference sequence). CDR3 sequence reads: CASSLVRRNTEAFF. The CDR3 DNA reads as TGTGCCAGCAGCTTAGTGCGTCGGAACACTGAAGCTTTCTTT. Combining the CDR3 with reference TRBV7-9 and TRBJ1-1 gives the whole variable domain DTGVSQNPRHKITKRGQNVTFRCDPISEHNRLYWYRQTLGQGPEFLTYFQNEAQLEKSRLLSDRFSAERPKGSFSTLEIQRTEQGDSAMYLCASSLVRRNTEAFFGQGTRLTVV.

The chain couples TRBV2 to TRBJ2-3; 13 positions match TRBD2. V shed 4 bases, J shed 5 bases, and the junction held 6 bases outside the gene matches. The CDR3 loop spans 16 amino acids. Germline-derived CDR1 and CDR2 are SNHLY and FYNNEI. Written as DNA, the CDR3 is TGTGCCAGCAGTGCACTAGCGGGGGGGCTTAGAGATACGCAGTATTTT. Its protein is CASSALAGGLRDTQYF.

The V and J genes are TRBV4-3 and TRBJ1-6, with a possible D match to TRBD1 (5 bases). Per germline, CDR1 LGHNA and CDR2 YSLEER. The CDR3 extends over 18 amino acids. Trimming pared 0 bases from V and 9 bases from J, leaving 21 bases between. CDR3 nucleotides: TGCGCCAGCAGCCAAGAGCGGGGGGACCCAGGGTGGAGTTCACCCCTCCACTTT. This encodes CASSQERGDPGWSSPLHF.

This clone has only a few counts. The chain carries TRBV19 and TRBJ1-5, with D uncertain. The CDR3 spans 12 residues. Germline assignment: CDR1 LNHDA and CDR2 SQIVND (reference sequence). Deletions cut 5 bases from V and 5 bases from J, with 7 bases between. This CDR3 is CASSFPYQPQHF. Written as DNA, the CDR3 is TGTGCCAGTAGTTTCCCGTATCAGCCCCAGCATTTT.

The rearrangement joins TRBV7-2 to TRBJ2-7, with 16 positions matching TRBD2. This CDR3 has 17 amino acids. J was trimmed by 4 bases and V by 5 bases; bases with no gene match: 8. Germline V gene sequence: CDR1 SGHTA, CDR2 FQGNSA. This chain's CDR3 is CASSQPGLAGGGYEQYF. In DNA, the CDR3 is TGTGCCAGCAGCCAGCCGGGACTAGCGGGAGGGGGTTACGAGCAGTACTTC.

V usage is TRBV2 and J usage is TRBJ1-1; TRBD1 aligns across 8 bases. The CDR3 has 13 residues. With V trimmed by 6 bases and J by 1 base, 1 base remained unmatched. Looked up from germline, CDR1 is SNHLY and CDR2 is FYNNEI. The CDR3 here is CASRQGGNTEAFF. CDR3 nucleotide sequence: TGTGCCAGCAGACAGGGGGGGAACACTGAAGCTTTCTTT.

The table lists this clone with a few counts. Other nucleotide sequences from this sample produce the same CDR3. For the CDR3, the DNA is TGCGCCAGCAGCTTGGGGCTGAACACTGAAGCTTTCTTT. This translates into CASSLGLNTEAFF. The chain couples TRBV5-1 to TRBJ1-1; no firm D call. CDR1 and CDR2 from the germline V gene are SGHRS and YFSETQ. V shed 0 bases and J shed 0 bases, with 3 bases lying between them. CDR3 length: 13 amino acids.

This clone has just a few counts. The DNA of the CDR3 is TGTGCCAGCGCAGGGACTAGCGGGAGCAATGAGCAGTTCTTC. Translating gives CASAGTSGSNEQFF. The rearrangement links TRBV9 to TRBJ2-1; TRBD2 aligns across 14 bases. The CDR3 extends over 14 amino acids. The V gene's germline CDR1 is SGDLS and CDR2 YYNGEE. Trimming cost V 7 bases and J 6 bases; bases outside gene matches: 3.

The V and J genes are TRBV6-6 and TRBJ2-1; 8 positions agree with TRBD2. Germline CDR1 MNHNY, CDR2 SVGAGI (reference sequence). V lost 5 bases to trimming and J lost 5 bases; unmatched junction nucleotides: 8. The CDR3 totals 15 residues. CDR3 in amino acids: CASSNLAGFNNEQFF. CDR3 coding DNA: TGTGCCAGCAGTAATCTAGCGGGTTTCAACAATGAGCAGTTCTTC.

In this sample, this clone turned up once. The chain carries TRBV7-2 and TRBJ1-5; D unclear. CDR1 and CDR2 from the germline V gene are SGHTA and FQGNSA. The CDR3 spans 13 residues. Trimming pared 3 bases from V and 5 bases from J, leaving 8 bases between. The CDR3: CASSFLQDQPQHF. The CDR3 coding sequence is TGTGCCAGCAGCTTCCTCCAGGATCAGCCCCAGCATTTT.

The chain combines TRBV7-8 with TRBJ2-7; D perhaps matches TRBD2 (6 bases). Per germline, CDR1 SGHVS and CDR2 FQNEAQ. This CDR3 spans 16 amino acids. V lost 1 base and J lost 3, with 16 bases in between. In nucleotides, the CDR3 is TGTGCCAGCAGCTTAGGCGGGGCTAGCGAACTCTACGAGCAGTACTTC. Translating gives CASSLGGASELYEQYF.

This clone was recorded a few times. The V and J genes are TRBV4-2 and TRBJ1-6; D may be TRBD1 (6 bases). The germline gives CDR1 LGHNA, CDR2 YNFKEQ. CDR3 size: 17 residues. V was pared by 4 bases and J by 7 bases, with 20 bases between. The CDR3 loop reads CASSLDLQGYGNSPLHF. Here the CDR3 DNA reads TGTGCCAGCAGCCTAGATCTACAGGGATATGGGAATTCACCCCTCCACTTT.

This clone occurred a few times. The CDR3 nucleotides are TGTGCCAGACAGACAGGGTTGGTGGGCTACACCTTC. Its protein product is CARQTGLVGYTF. The J gene is TRBJ1-2, the V gene TRBV30; 7 positions agree with TRBD1. The germline V gene has CDR1 GTSNPN and CDR2 SVGIG (reference sequence). This CDR3 comprises 12 residues. J gave up 8 bases and V 8 bases, and 11 bases lay outside the gene matches.